Each of the 2 T cell receptor beta chains below was sequenced from the same sample in a study of blood T cell repertoires in COVID-19. Only in-frame clones appear in the TCRdb table, and some are missing; sequencing was by immunoSEQ multiplex PCR. This sample carries some 220,000 clones, more than 65% of them seen once, and the ten largest clones take 2% to 2.5%. Sample: peripheral blood. Source of these receptors: a woman aged 60-75 years with acute or convalescent COVID-19.

The genes are TRBV12-3 or TRBV12-4 and TRBJ1-2, with D uncertain. The length of the CDR3 is 13 residues. With 8 bases removed from V and 9 bases from J, the gap between germline ends came to 19 bases. This CDR3 is CASGAAQTGSYTF. As DNA, the CDR3 is TGTGCCAGCGGTGCCGCCCAAACCGGGAGCTACACCTTC.

The chain is built from TRBV9 and TRBJ2-3; D perhaps matches TRBD2 (8 bases). Deletions cut 4 bases from V and 5 bases from J, with 23 bases between. The germline V gene encodes CDR1 SGDLS and CDR2 YYNGEE. CDR3 length: 17 amino acids. The CDR3 spells CASSFRGAGAGGDTQYF. For the CDR3, the DNA is TGTGCCAGCAGCTTCCGGGGAGCGGGGGCAGGGGGAGATACGCAGTATTTT.